This TCR beta chain was obtained from a study of OX40 agonist ivuxolimab in advanced cancers. Across the whole study: Patients were treated with ivuxolimab, an agonistic anti-OX40 (CD134) antibody. Therapy given before enrollment (anti-PD-1, anti-PD-L1 or anti-CTLA-4) was allowed, and over 35% had some.

Here immunoSEQ multiplex PCR was the method, and the copy in TCRdb shows in-frame clones only, minus some. The table has roughly 70,000 clones, about 80% seen once; the top ten hold roughly 2.1%. Blood sampling took place at baseline, cycle 4 day 1, and cycle 7 day 1. With 5 bases clipped from V and 2 bases from J, the junction kept 11 bases outside the gene matches. This CDR3 has 17 amino acids. CDR1 and CDR2 (germline): SGHVS, FNYEAQ. V and J are TRBV7-6 and TRBJ2-3; 9 bases fit TRBD2. The source of this sequence is an adult with an advanced solid tumor such as melanoma, head and neck, liver or kidney cancer. The material sequenced was CD4+ or CD8+ T cells sorted from blood, taken in a trial of the OX40 agonist ivuxolimab. CDR3 nucleotide sequence: TGTGCCAGCAGCGGGCGTAGCGGGAGACCCTTCACAGATACGCAGTATTTT. Protein product: CASSGRSGRPFTDTQYF.